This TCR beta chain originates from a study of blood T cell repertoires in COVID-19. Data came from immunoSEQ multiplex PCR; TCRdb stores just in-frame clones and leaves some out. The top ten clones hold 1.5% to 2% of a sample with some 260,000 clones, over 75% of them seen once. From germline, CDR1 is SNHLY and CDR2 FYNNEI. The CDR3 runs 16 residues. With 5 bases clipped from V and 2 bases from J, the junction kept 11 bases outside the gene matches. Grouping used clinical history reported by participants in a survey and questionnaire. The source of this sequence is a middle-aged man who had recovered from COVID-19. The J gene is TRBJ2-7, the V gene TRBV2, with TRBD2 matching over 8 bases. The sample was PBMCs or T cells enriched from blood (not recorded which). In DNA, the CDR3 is TGTGCCAGCAGTTGGGCAGATGGGACTAGTGCCTACGAGCAGTACTTC. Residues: CASSWADGTSAYEQYF.